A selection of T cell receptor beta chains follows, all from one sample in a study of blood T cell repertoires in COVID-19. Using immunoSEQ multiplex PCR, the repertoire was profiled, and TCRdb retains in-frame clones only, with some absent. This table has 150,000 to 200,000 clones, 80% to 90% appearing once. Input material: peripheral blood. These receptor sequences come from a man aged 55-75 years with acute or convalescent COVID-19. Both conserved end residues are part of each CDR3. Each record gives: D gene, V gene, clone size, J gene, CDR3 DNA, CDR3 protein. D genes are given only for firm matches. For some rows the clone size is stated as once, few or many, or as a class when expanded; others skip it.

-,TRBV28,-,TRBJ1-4,TGTGCCAGCAGTTTAATCCCCGTTGCTAATGAAAAACTGTTTTTT,CASSLIPVANEKLFF
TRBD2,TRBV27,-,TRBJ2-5,TGTGCCAGCAGTCCCCCTCGGGGGACTAGCGGCGGGGAGACCCAGTACTTC,CASSPPRGTSGGETQYF
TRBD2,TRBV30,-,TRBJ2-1,TGTGCCTGGACTAGCGGGATGAGAGAGGATGAGCAGTTCTTC,CAWTSGMREDEQFF
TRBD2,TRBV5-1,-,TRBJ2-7,TGCGCCAGCAGCTTGCGGGAGGGCCTAGCCTACGAGCAGTACTTC,CASSLREGLAYEQYF
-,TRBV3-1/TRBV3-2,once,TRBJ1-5,TGTGCCAGCAGCCCGGGTGATCAGCCCCAGCATTTT,CASSPGDQPQHF
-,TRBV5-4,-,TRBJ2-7,TGTGCCAGCAGCCCCGGGGGAGGCGTGGCGTACGAGCAGTACTTC,CASSPGGGVAYEQYF
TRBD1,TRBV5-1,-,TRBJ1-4,TGCGCCAGCAGCCAATCGCAGGGGGCAACTAATGAAAAACTGTTTTTT,CASSQSQGATNEKLFF
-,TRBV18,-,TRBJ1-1,TGTGCCAGCTCACCCCCGGGCGGGGGGAACACTGAAGCTTTCTTT,CASSPPGGGNTEAFF
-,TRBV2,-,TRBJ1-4,TGTGCCAGTAACAGGTCCCCTAATGAAAAACTGTTTTTT,CASNRSPNEKLFF
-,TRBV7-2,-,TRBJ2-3,TGTGCCAGCAGCTCCAGGCGGGTACTAGGCACAGATACGCAGTATTTT,CASSSRRVLGTDTQYF
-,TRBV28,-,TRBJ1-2,TGTGCCAGCAGCACGGACGGAGGGGCCTATGGCTACACCTTC,CASSTDGGAYGYTF
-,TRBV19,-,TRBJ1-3,TGTGCCAGTAGTTCGACTGTTTCCTCTGGAAACACCATATATTTT,CASSSTVSSGNTIYF
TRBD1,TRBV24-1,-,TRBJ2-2,TGTGCCACCCAGGGGGACCCCGGGGAGCTGTTTTTT,CATQGDPGELFF
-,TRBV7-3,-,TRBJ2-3,TGTGCCAGCAGCGTCGTTTCCACAGATACGCAGTATTTT,CASSVVSTDTQYF
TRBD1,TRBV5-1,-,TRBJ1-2,TGCGCCAGCAGCGGAACTCCGGGACAGGGCGTGAGATATGGCTACACCTTC,CASSGTPGQGVRYGYTF
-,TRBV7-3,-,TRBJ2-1,TGTGCCAGCAGCTTAATGGCAGGGATGGCCGATGAGCAGTTCTTC,CASSLMAGMADEQFF
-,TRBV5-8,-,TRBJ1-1,TGTGCCAGCAGCTTAAAAGGGGCGCGCACTGAAGCTTTCTTT,CASSLKGARTEAFF
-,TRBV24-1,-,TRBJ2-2,TGTGCCACTAGCCCAGTTAACACCGGGGAGCTGTTTTTT,CATSPVNTGELFF
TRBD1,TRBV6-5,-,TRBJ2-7,TGTGCCAGCAGTTGGGACAGGGGGCGAGAGCAGTACTTC,CASSWDRGREQYF
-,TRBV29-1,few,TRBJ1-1,TGCAGCGTTGAAGATCCCCCAGAGCGGGTAACTGAAGCTTTCTTT,CSVEDPPERVTEAFF
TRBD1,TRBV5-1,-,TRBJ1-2,TGCGCCAGCAGCCTACACAGGGGGCAGGGTAACTATGGCTACACCTTC,CASSLHRGQGNYGYTF
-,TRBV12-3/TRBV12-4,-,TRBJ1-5,TGTGCCAGCAGTTTCCGGAGGGATCAGCCCCAGCATTTT,CASSFRRDQPQHF
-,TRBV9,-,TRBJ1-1,TGTGCCAGCAGCGCGACTTCACCGGAAGCTTTCTTT,CASSATSPEAFF
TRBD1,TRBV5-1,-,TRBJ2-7,TGCGCCAGCAGCTTGGTGGGACAGGGCTCGGTCGAGCAGTACTTC,CASSLVGQGSVEQYF
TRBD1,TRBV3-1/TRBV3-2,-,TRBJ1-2,TGTGCCAGCAGCCAAGACGGCCAGGGGGTTCGCTACACCTTC,CASSQDGQGVRYTF
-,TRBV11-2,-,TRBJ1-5,TGTGCCAGCAGCTTACGGCCGGGAATAGGCAATCAGCCCCAGCATTTT,CASSLRPGIGNQPQHF
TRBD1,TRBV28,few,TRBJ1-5,TGTGCCAGCAGTTTGGCCGACCAGGGGGTTGGACAGCCCCAGCATTTT,CASSLADQGVGQPQHF
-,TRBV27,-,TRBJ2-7,TGTGCCAGCTGGCCACTAAAAGTTCTCTACGAGCAGTACTTC,CASWPLKVLYEQYF
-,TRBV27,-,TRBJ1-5,TGTGCCAGCAGTGACAGATATAGCAATCAGCCCCAGCATTTT,CASSDRYSNQPQHF
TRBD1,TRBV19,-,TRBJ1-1,TGTGCCAGTAGTATCTGGGGGACAGGGGTGAACACTGAAGCTTTCTTT,CASSIWGTGVNTEAFF
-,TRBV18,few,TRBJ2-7,TGTGCCAGCTCACCATATAACAGCTACGAGCAGTACTTC,CASSPYNSYEQYF
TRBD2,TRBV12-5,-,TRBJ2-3,TGTGCTAGTGGTTTGGTACTGGGTACTAGCGGAGTGACAGGAGATACGCAGTATTTT,CASGLVLGTSGVTGDTQYF
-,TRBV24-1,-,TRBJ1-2,TGTGCCACCAGTGACAATTACAGGGCCTATGGCTACACCTTC,CATSDNYRAYGYTF
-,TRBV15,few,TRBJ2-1,TGTGCCACCAGCGAGGCGAGGGGGAATGAGCAGTTCTTC,CATSEARGNEQFF
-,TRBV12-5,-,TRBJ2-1,TGTGCTAGTGGTTTGGTCGTTGCGGCCCTCAATGAGCAGTTCTTC,CASGLVVAALNEQFF
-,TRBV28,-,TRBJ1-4,TGTGCCATCGCCGGAGGTCTGGATGAAAAACTGTTTTTT,CAIAGGLDEKLFF
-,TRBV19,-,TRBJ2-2,TGTGCCACTACTACACGGGAGTACGTCGGGGAGCTGTTTTTT,CATTTREYVGELFF
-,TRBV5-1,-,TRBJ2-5,TGCGCCAGCAGCCAGGGGCCTAGATCTGAGACCCAGTACTTC,CASSQGPRSETQYF
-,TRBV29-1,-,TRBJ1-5,TGCAGCGTTGGTGGCGGACCGGGGGAGGTGGCCCAGCATTTT,CSVGGGPGEVAQHF
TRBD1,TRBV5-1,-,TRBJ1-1,TGCGCCAGCAGCTTGACAGGGGTCACTGAAGCTTTCTTT,CASSLTGVTEAFF
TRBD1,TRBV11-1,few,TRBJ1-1,TGTGCCAGCAGCTTAGGTCAGACAGGGAGAACTGAAGCTTTCTTT,CASSLGQTGRTEAFF
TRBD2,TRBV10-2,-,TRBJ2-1,TGCGCCAGCAGACTAGCGGGAGGGCGGGATGAGCAGTTCTTC,CASRLAGGRDEQFF
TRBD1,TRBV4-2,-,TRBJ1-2,TGTGCCAGCAGCCACACTGAGGGCACAGGGGTGAATGGCTACACCTTC,CASSHTEGTGVNGYTF
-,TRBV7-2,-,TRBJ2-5,TGTGCCAGCAGCTTACTGAGTCAAGAGACCCAGTACTTC,CASSLLSQETQYF
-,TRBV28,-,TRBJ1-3,TGTGCCAGCAGTTACAGGGTTGCTGGAAACACCATATATTTT,CASSYRVAGNTIYF
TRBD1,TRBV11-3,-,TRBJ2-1,TGTGCCAGCAGCCCGGGACAGGGGGCGCGCAATGAGCAGTTCTTC,CASSPGQGARNEQFF
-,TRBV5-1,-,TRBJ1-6,TGCGCCAGCAGCCGCGGTGGTAGGGACTTCAATTCACCCCTCCACTTT,CASSRGGRDFNSPLHF
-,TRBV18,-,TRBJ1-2,TGTGCCAGCTCACTTGGACAGACCAGAGGCCTTCTTGCCTATGGCTACACCTTC,CASSLGQTRGLLAYGYTF
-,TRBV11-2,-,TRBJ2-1,TGTGCCAGCAGCTTAGTAGGTAAGGGGCCTTACAATGAGCAGTTCTTC,CASSLVGKGPYNEQFF
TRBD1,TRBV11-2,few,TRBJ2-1,TGTGCCAGCAGCCGGTTGACAGGGGGATACAATGAGCAGTTCTTC,CASSRLTGGYNEQFF
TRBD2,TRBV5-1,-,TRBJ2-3,TGCGCCAGCAGCGGGGGGACTAGCGGGATCGCAGATACGCAGTATTTT,CASSGGTSGIADTQYF